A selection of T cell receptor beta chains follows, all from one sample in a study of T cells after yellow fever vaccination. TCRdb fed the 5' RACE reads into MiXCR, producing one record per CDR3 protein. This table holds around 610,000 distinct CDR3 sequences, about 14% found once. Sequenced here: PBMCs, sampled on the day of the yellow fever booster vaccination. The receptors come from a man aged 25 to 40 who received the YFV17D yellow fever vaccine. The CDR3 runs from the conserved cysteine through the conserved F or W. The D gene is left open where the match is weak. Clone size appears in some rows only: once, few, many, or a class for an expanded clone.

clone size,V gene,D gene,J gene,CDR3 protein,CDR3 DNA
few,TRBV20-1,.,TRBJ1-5,CSAREYINQPQHF,TGCAGTGCCAGGGAATACATTAATCAGCCCCAGCATTTT
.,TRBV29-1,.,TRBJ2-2,CSVARNTGELFF,TGCAGCGTTGCTCGTAACACCGGGGAGCTGTTTTTT
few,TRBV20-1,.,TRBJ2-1,CSARTRDGQFF,TGCAGTGCTAGAACTAGGGACGGGCAGTTCTTC
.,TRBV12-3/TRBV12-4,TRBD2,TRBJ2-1,CASTIAGGAYNEQFF,TGTGCCAGCACCATAGCGGGAGGCGCCTACAATGAGCAGTTCTTC
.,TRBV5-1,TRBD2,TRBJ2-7,CASSPKSSGSYEQYF,TGCGCCAGCAGCCCAAAGTCCAGCGGGAGCTACGAGCAGTACTTC
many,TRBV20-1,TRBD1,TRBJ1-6,CSAGSGTGVLSPLHF,TGCAGTGCTGGATCCGGGACAGGCGTATTATCACCCCTCCACTTT
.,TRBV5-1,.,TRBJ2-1,CASSPSRNSYNEQFF,TGCGCCAGCAGCCCCTCTAGGAACTCCTACAATGAGCAGTTCTTC
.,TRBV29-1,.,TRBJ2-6,CSVVVGTGFSGANVLTF,TGCAGCGTTGTGGTCGGGACGGGATTCTCTGGGGCCAACGTCCTGACTTTC
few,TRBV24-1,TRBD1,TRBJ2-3,CATSEPRQGTDTQYF,TGTGCCACCAGTGAACCCAGACAGGGTACAGATACGCAGTATTTT
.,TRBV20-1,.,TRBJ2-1,CSASPRSYNEQFF,TGCAGTGCTAGCCCTCGCTCCTACAATGAGCAGTTCTTC
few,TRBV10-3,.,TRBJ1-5,CAISERVEQPQHF,TGTGCCATCAGTGAAAGAGTCGAGCAGCCCCAGCATTTT
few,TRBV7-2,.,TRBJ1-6,CASSALGESSPLHF,TGTGCCAGCAGCGCGCTGGGGGAGAGTTCACCCCTCCACTTT
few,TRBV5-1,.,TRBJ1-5,CASSLMLNQPQHF,TGCGCCAGCAGCTTAATGCTCAATCAGCCCCAGCATTTT
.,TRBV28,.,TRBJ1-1,CASREQSPLTEAFF,TGTGCCAGCAGGGAACAGTCGCCACTCACTGAAGCTTTCTTT
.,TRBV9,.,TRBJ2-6,CASSKGSGANVLTF,TGTGCCAGCAGTAAGGGGTCTGGGGCCAACGTCCTGACTTTC
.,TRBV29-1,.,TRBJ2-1,CSGEEGLARTSSYNEQFF,TGCAGCGGTGAAGAGGGGCTAGCGCGAACAAGCTCCTACAATGAGCAGTTCTTC
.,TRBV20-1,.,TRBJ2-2,CSANLDGGELFF,TGCAGTGCTAACCTGGACGGCGGGGAGCTGTTTTTT
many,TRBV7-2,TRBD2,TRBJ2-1,CASSPRASGKDEQFF,TGTGCCAGCAGCCCACGCGCTAGCGGGAAAGATGAGCAGTTCTTC
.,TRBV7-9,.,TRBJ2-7,CASSQFTPGQTEQYF,TGTGCCAGCAGCCAGTTCACGCCAGGACAAACTGAGCAGTACTTC
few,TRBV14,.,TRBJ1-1,CASSAGMGYTEAFF,TGTGCCAGCAGCGCCGGAATGGGGTACACTGAAGCTTTCTTT
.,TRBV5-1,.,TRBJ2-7,CASSSLETDYEQYF,TGCGCCAGCAGCTCCTTAGAGACAGACTACGAGCAGTACTTC
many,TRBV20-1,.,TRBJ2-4,CSAGRGKNIQYF,TGCAGTGCCGGACGGGGCAAAAACATTCAGTACTTC
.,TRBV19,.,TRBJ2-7,CASGSGEQYF,TGTGCCAGTGGCAGTGGCGAGCAGTACTTC
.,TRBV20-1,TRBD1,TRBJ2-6,CSARDRGLAGANVLTF,TGCAGTGCTAGAGACAGGGGGCTAGCTGGGGCCAACGTCCTGACTTTC
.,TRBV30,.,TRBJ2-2,CAWSRQTNTGELFF,TGTGCCTGGAGTAGACAGACCAACACCGGGGAGCTGTTTTTT
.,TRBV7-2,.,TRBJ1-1,CASTASGRRLSNTEAFF,TGTGCCAGCACCGCCTCAGGCAGGCGGCTCTCGAACACTGAAGCTTTCTTT
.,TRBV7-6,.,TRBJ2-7,CARSSGTIPFEQYF,TGTGCCAGAAGCTCCGGGACGATCCCTTTCGAGCAGTACTTC
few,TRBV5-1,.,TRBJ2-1,CASSFAVSSYNEQFF,TGCGCCAGCAGCTTCGCGGTAAGCTCCTACAATGAGCAGTTCTTC
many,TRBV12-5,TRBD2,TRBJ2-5,CASGLAAGVLQETQYF,TGTGCTAGTGGTTTGGCCGCGGGAGTCCTCCAAGAGACCCAGTACTTC
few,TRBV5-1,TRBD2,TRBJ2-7,CASSLASGGAYEQYF,TGCGCCAGCAGCTTGGCCTCCGGGGGGGCCTACGAGCAGTACTTC
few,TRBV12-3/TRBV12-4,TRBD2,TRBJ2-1,CASSLILAGEQFF,TGTGCCAGCAGTTTAATTCTAGCGGGAGAGCAGTTCTTC
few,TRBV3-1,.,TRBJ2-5,CASNTRLGSQETQYF,TGTGCCAGCAACACTCGCCTGGGGAGCCAAGAGACCCAGTACTTC
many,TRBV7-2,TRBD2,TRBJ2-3,CASSSTSGRALYTQYF,TGTGCCAGCAGCTCCACTAGCGGGAGGGCCCTTTATACGCAGTATTTT
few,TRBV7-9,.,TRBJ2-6,CASSPPQVSGANVLTF,TGTGCCAGCAGCCCACCACAGGTCTCTGGGGCCAACGTCCTGACTTTC
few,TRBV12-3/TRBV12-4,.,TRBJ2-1,CASSFGGTHNEQFF,TGTGCCAGCAGCTTTGGAGGGACCCACAATGAGCAGTTCTTC
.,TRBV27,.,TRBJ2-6,CASSPWTPASSGANVLTF,TGTGCCAGCAGTCCCTGGACACCAGCTAGCTCTGGGGCCAACGTCCTGACTTTC
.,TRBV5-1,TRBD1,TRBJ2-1,CASSYGQATYNEQFF,TGCGCCAGCAGCTATGGACAGGCTACCTACAATGAGCAGTTCTTC
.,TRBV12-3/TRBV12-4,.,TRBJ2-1,CASSLLGRDLVHEQFF,TGTGCCAGCAGCCTTTTGGGTCGGGACTTAGTACATGAGCAGTTCTTC
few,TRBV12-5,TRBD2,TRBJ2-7,CASGPGGTSGRYEQYF,TGTGCTAGTGGTCCGGGCGGGACTAGCGGGCGGTACGAGCAGTACTTC
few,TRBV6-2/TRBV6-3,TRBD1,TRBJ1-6,CASKNARDRGSSPLHF,TGTGCCAGCAAGAACGCCCGGGACAGGGGTTCTTCACCCCTCCACTTT
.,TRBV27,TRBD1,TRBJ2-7,CASSLSWGQTSYEQYF,TGTGCCAGCAGTTTATCGTGGGGACAGACGTCCTACGAGCAGTACTTC
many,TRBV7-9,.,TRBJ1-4,CASSLGPELFF,TGTGCCAGCAGCTTAGGGCCGGAACTGTTTTTT
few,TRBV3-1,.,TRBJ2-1,CASSQDLGRPGSFYNEQFF,TGTGCCAGCAGCCAAGATTTGGGTCGGCCGGGATCCTTCTACAATGAGCAGTTCTTC
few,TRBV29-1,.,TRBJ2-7,CSVLYSYEQYF,TGCAGCGTTCTATATTCCTACGAGCAGTACTTC
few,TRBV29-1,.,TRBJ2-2,CSGVLTGELFF,TGCAGCGGGGTCCTCACCGGGGAGCTGTTTTTT
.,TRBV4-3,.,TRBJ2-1,CASSQERGWRAGYNEQFF,TGCGCCAGCAGCCAAGAGAGGGGGTGGCGGGCCGGTTACAATGAGCAGTTCTTC
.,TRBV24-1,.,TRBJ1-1,CATSDSLGYEAFF,TGTGCCACCAGTGATTCCTTAGGTTATGAGGCTTTCTTT
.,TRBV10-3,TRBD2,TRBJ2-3,CAISEGLGLAGEDTQYF,TGTGCCATCAGTGAGGGTTTAGGACTAGCGGGGGAGGATACGCAGTATTTT
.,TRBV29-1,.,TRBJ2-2,CSAINTGELFF,TGCAGCGCCATCAACACCGGGGAGCTGTTTTTT
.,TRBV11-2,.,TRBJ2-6,CASSLDIQPVTSGANVLTF,TGTGCCAGCAGCTTAGATATACAGCCGGTTACCTCTGGGGCCAACGTCCTGACTTTC
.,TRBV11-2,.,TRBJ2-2,CASSSGPYTGELFF,TGTGCCAGCAGTTCGGGACCCTACACCGGGGAGCTGTTTTTT